The clone carrying this TCR beta chain was detected once. This CDR3 has 17 amino acids. CDR1 and CDR2 from the germline V gene are MNHEY and SMNVEV (reference sequence). The V segment lost 6 bases and the J segment 2 bases; nucleotides outside the gene matches: 11. This sample stems from a study of blood T cell repertoires in COVID-19. In the study overall: Acute-phase and convalescent COVID-19 samples originated in the United States, Italy and Spain. PBMCs, B-cell-depleted T cells, or T cells provided the cDNA or gDNA that made up the material.

The study assigned cohorts using participant-reported clinical history. Assay: immunoSEQ multiplex PCR; the TCRdb copy retains only in-frame clones and omits some. The sample contains fewer than 350,000 clones, approximately 89% of which appear only once. This receptor was obtained from a man aged 40-55 years who had been exposed to COVID-19. This sequence joins TRBV27 and TRBJ2-2, with TRBD2 identical over 8 bases. Material for sequencing was PBMCs or T cells enriched from blood (not recorded which). The CDR3 loop is CASSRSRAGGNTGELFF. The CDR3 coding sequence is TGTGCCAGCAGCCGCTCTCGGGCGGGGGGCAACACCGGGGAGCTGTTTTTT.